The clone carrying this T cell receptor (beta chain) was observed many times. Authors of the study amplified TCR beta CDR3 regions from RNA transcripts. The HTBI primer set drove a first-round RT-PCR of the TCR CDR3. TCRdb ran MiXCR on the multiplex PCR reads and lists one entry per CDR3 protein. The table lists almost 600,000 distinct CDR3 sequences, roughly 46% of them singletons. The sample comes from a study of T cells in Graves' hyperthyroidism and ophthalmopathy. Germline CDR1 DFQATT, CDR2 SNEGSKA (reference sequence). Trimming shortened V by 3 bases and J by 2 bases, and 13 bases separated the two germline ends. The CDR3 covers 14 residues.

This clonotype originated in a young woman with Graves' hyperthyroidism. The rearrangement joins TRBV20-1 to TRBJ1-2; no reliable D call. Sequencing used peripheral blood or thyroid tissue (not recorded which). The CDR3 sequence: CSASPRTENYGYTF. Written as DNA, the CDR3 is TGCAGTGCTAGCCCCCGAACGGAAAACTATGGCTACACCTTC.